The 5 T cell receptor beta chains below come from one sample, sequenced in a study of OX40 agonist ivuxolimab in advanced cancers. Some clones are missing from TCRdb's copy, which holds only in-frame ones; the method was immunoSEQ multiplex PCR. The sample comprises tens of thousands of clones, around four fifths of which are singletons, and just under 35% rests with the top ten. The material was CD4+ or CD8+ T cells sorted from blood, obtained in a trial of the OX40 agonist ivuxolimab. These receptors originate from an adult with an advanced solid tumor such as melanoma, head and neck, liver or kidney cancer.

The J gene is TRBJ2-7, the V gene TRBV7-3, with a possible D match to TRBD1 (6 bases). V gave up 1 base and J gave up 3 bases, with 10 bases separating them. CDR1 is SGHTA and CDR2 is FQGTGA in the germline V gene. CDR3 size: 14 residues. CDR3 amino acids: CASSLRAGDYEQYF. In DNA form, the CDR3 reads TGTGCCAGCAGCTTAAGGGCAGGGGACTACGAGCAGTACTTC.

The chain has TRBV27 and TRBJ2-7, with D possibly matching TRBD1 (5 bases). V was pared by 3 bases and J by 4 bases, with 16 bases between. In germline, CDR1 is MNHEY, CDR2 SMNVEV (reference sequence). The CDR3 spans 15 residues. The CDR3 loop reads CASSFSAGSWYEQYF. CDR3 coding DNA: TGTGCCAGCAGTTTTTCGGCAGGGTCTTGGTACGAGCAGTACTTC.

V is TRBV27 and J is TRBJ2-3, with unresolved D. Germline assignment: CDR1 MNHEY and CDR2 SMNVEV (reference sequence). V lost 5 bases and J lost 2, with 11 bases in between. The CDR3 is 14 residues long. The CDR3 DNA follows: TGTGCCAGCAGTGTTCCCCCCCTCACAGATACGCAGTATTTT. Translated, it gives CASSVPPLTDTQYF.

The chain joins TRBV6-1 to TRBJ2-3; D tentatively reads TRBD1 or TRBD2 (5 bases each). Germline values: CDR1 MNHNS, CDR2 SASEGT. V was clipped by 6 bases and J by 14 bases, with 24 bases between them. The CDR3 consists of 14 residues. CDR3 in DNA: TGTGCCAGCAGGTCTCCCGGGACCGATTCTCCCCTGTATTTT. Amino acids: CASRSPGTDSPLYF.

There are a few counts of this clone. In DNA form, the CDR3 reads TGTGCCTGGAGTGTAATGTGGGGGGGCACTGAAGCTTTCTTT. The encoded protein is CAWSVMWGGTEAFF. The gene calls are TRBV30 and TRBJ1-1; a possible D gene is TRBD1 (5 bases). This CDR3 spans 14 amino acids. Germline values: CDR1 GTSNPN, CDR2 SVGIG (reference sequence). V was shortened by 0 bases and J by 4 bases, with 12 bases between the two germline ends.